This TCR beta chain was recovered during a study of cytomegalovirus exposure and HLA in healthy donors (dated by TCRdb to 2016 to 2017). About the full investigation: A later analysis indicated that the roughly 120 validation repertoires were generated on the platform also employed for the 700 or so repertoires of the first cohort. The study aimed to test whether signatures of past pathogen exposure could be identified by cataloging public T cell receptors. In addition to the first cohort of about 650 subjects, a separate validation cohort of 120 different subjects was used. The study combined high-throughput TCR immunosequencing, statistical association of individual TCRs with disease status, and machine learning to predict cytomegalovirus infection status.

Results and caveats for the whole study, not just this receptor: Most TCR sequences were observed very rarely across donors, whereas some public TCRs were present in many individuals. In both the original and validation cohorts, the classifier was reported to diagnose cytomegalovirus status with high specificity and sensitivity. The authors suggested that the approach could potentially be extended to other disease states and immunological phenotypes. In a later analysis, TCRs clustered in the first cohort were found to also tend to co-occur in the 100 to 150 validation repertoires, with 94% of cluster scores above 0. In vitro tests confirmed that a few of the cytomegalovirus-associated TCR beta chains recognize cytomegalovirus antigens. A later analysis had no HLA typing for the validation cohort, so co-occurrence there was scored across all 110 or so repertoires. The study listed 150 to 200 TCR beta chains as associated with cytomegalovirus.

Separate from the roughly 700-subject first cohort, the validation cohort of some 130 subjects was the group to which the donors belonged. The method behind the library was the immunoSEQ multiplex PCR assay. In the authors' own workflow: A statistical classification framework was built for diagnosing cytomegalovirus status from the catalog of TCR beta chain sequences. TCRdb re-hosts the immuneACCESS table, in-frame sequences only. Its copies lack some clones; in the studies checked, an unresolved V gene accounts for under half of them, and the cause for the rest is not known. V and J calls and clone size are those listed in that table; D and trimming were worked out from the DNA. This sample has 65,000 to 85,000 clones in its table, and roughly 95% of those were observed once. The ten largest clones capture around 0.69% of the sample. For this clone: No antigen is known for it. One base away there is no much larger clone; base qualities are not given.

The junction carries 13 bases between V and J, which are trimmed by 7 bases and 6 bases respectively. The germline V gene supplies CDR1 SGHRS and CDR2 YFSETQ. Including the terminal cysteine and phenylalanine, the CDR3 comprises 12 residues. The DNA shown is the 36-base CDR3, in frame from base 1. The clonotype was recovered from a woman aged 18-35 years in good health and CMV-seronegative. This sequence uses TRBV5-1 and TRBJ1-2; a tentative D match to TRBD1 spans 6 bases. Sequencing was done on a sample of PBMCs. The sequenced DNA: TGCGCCAGCGCACAGGGAAGTAATGGCTACACCTTC. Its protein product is CASAQGSNGYTF.